A selection of T cell receptor beta chains follows, all from one sample in a study of persistence of HIV-infected CD4 T cells. Method: immunoSEQ multiplex PCR; TCRdb's copy keeps in-frame clones and lacks some. Of some 31,000 clones listed, 82% are singletons. Their target antigens are unknown. The specimen was CD4+ T cells sorted from PBMCs after approximately 18-hour stimulation, collected from a patient who received antiretroviral therapy. These receptors all come from an adult man with HIV who was CMV-seropositive. Both conserved end residues are trimmed from each CDR3.

TRBJ1-5 | TRBV6-2/TRBV6-3 | ASSGRQLNQPQH
TRBJ1-3 | TRBV9 | ASSRGAGSFGNTIY
TRBJ1-2 | TRBV28 | ASSLTVLQGRHGYT
TRBJ2-2 | TRBV5-5 | ASSQHHTGELF
TRBJ1-6 | TRBV20-1 | SASQGRNSPLH
TRBJ2-1 | TRBV2 | ASRLLGGGNMNEQF
TRBJ1-5 | TRBV6-6 | ASSKTTGGSNQPQH
TRBJ1-3 | TRBV5-6 | ASSLGLTAGNTIY
TRBJ1-4 | TRBV6-5 | ASSRQGYEKLF
TRBJ1-2 | TRBV4-2 | ASSQEVFPSGNYGYT
TRBJ1-2 | TRBV2 | ASSDRSRSYGYT
TRBJ1-2 | TRBV6-2/TRBV6-3 | ASSYGETTTYGYT
TRBJ1-3 | TRBV7-2 | ASSLTGPRSGNTIY
TRBJ1-5 | TRBV10-1 | ASSEPQRQPQH
TRBJ1-5 | TRBV5-5 | ASSWDTNQPQH
TRBJ2-7 | TRBV7-8 | ASSLIVTSSYEQY
TRBJ2-1 | TRBV7-2 | ASSLAGYSYNEQF
TRBJ2-7 | TRBV10-3 | AIRSGEYGDEQY
TRBJ2-5 | TRBV5-1 | ASSSGQKETQY
TRBJ2-1 | TRBV6-5 | ASSPGTGSTNEQF
TRBJ2-5 | TRBV6-6 | ASSRTSGGARETQY
TRBJ2-7 | TRBV2 | ASSEGGASGFYEQY